Sequencing of this TCR beta chain was carried out in a study of blood T cell repertoires in COVID-19. In the study overall: Specimens from acute and convalescent COVID-19 originated in the United States, Italy and Spain. Sample material is recorded as cDNA or gDNA derived from T cells, B-cell-depleted T cells, or PBMCs.

The data were produced by immunoSEQ multiplex PCR, yet TCRdb's version contains in-frame clones alone and is incomplete. The data show about 410,000 clones, with roughly nine tenths seen just once and less than 2% held by the top ten. Those enrolled, adults aged roughly 18 to 89 years, came from 24 US areas. This CDR3 has 14 amino acids. V gave up 4 bases and J gave up 2 bases, with 9 bases separating them. The germline gives CDR1 ENHRY, CDR2 SYGVKD. The source material was PBMCs or T cells enriched from blood (not recorded which). This TCR was sampled from a woman between 25 and 40 years old who had recovered from COVID-19. The rearrangement uses TRBV10-3 and TRBJ1-5; possibly TRBD1 for D (6 bases). In DNA form, the CDR3 reads TGTGCCATCAGTGGTTCAGGGGGCAATCAGCCCCAGCATTTT. Its protein is CAISGSGGNQPQHF.